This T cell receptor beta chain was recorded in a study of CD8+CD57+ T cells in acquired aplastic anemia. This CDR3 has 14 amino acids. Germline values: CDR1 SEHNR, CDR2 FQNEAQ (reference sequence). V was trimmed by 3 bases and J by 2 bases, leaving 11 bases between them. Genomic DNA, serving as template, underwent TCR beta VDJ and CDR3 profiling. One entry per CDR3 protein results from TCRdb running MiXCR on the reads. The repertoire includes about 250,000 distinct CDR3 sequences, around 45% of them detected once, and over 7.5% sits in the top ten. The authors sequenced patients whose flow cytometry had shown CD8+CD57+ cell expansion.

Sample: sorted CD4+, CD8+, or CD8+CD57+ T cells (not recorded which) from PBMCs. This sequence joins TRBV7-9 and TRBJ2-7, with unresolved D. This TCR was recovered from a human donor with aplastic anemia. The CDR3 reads CASSLDLRAYEQYF. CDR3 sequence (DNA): TGTGCCAGCAGCTTGGACCTCAGAGCCTACGAGCAGTACTTC.